Listed below are T cell receptor beta chains from one sample, sequenced in a study of post-analysis software for immune sequencing data. Using its own MiXCR run on the PCR reads, TCRdb lists one record per CDR3 protein. Seen here are approximately 730,000 distinct CDR3 sequences, 40% to 55% observed once, and the top ten hold 4% to 5%. The sample comprised blood. These receptors were collected from a girl under 18 with multiple sclerosis. Both conserved end residues are part of each CDR3. D genes are given only for firm matches. A row's size may be missing; if present it is once, few, many or a size class.

>.|few|TRBJ2-7|TRBV6-6
CASSYSAQTYEQYF
TGTGCCAGCAGTTACTCGGCACAGACCTACGAGCAGTACTTC
>TRBD2|.|TRBJ2-1|TRBV10-2
CASGLAGVDEQFF
TGCGCCAGCGGACTAGCGGGAGTAGATGAGCAGTTCTTC
>.|.|TRBJ2-7|TRBV6-2/TRBV6-3
CASTLWGSYEQYF
TGTGCCAGCACCTTATGGGGATCCTACGAGCAGTACTTC
>.|.|TRBJ1-2|TRBV28
CASSSPLTANYGYTF
TGTGCCAGCAGTTCACCACTGACGGCGAACTATGGCTACACCTTC
>.|.|TRBJ2-7|TRBV4-2
CASSQDPQVGEQYF
TGTGCCAGCAGCCAAGATCCCCAGGTGGGAGAGCAGTACTTC
>.|.|TRBJ2-7|TRBV20-1
CRVKGKGHEQYF
TGCAGGGTGAAGGGTAAGGGGCACGAGCAGTACTTC
>.|.|TRBJ2-7|TRBV15
CATSRDPGAEYEQYF
TGTGCCACCAGCAGAGATCCAGGGGCCGAATACGAGCAGTACTTC
>TRBD2|few|TRBJ2-5|TRBV6-2/TRBV6-3
CASNTPGLAGGDTETQYF
TGTGCCAGCAATACACCGGGACTAGCGGGAGGCGATACGGAGACCCAGTACTTC
>.|few|TRBJ2-1|TRBV7-9
CASSLGVHDNEQFF
TGTGCCAGCAGCTTAGGTGTGCACGACAATGAGCAGTTCTTC
>TRBD2|once|TRBJ2-1|TRBV15
CATSAGRASYNEQFF
TGTGCCACCAGTGCCGGGAGGGCCTCCTACAATGAGCAGTTCTTC
>.|.|TRBJ2-7|TRBV7-2
CASSEPIFGPPGSYEQYF
TGTGCCAGCAGCGAACCGATCTTTGGTCCCCCGGGCTCCTACGAGCAGTACTTC
>.|.|TRBJ1-2|TRBV7-2
CASSLDIASNGYTF
TGTGCCAGCAGCTTAGACATTGCCAGCAATGGCTACACCTTC
>TRBD2|.|TRBJ2-7|TRBV20-1
CSAGDALAGRHEQYF
TGCAGTGCTGGAGATGCACTAGCGGGGCGCCACGAGCAGTACTTC
>.|.|TRBJ2-5|TRBV28
CASSLSTGVPQETQYF
TGTGCCAGCAGTTTGTCGACAGGCGTACCCCAAGAGACCCAGTACTTC